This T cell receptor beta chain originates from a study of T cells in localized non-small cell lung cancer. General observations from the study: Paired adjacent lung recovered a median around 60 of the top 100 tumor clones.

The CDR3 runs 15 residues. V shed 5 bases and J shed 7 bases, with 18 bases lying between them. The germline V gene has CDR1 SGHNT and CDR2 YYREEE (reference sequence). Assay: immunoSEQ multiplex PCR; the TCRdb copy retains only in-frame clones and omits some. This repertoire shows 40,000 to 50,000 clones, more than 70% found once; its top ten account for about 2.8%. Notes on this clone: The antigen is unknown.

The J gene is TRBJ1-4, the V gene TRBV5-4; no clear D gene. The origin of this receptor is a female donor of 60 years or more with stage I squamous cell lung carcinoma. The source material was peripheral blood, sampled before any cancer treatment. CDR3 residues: CASSPDGDRSEKLFF. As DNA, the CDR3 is TGTGCCAGCAGTCCCGATGGCGACCGAAGTGAAAAACTGTTTTTT.